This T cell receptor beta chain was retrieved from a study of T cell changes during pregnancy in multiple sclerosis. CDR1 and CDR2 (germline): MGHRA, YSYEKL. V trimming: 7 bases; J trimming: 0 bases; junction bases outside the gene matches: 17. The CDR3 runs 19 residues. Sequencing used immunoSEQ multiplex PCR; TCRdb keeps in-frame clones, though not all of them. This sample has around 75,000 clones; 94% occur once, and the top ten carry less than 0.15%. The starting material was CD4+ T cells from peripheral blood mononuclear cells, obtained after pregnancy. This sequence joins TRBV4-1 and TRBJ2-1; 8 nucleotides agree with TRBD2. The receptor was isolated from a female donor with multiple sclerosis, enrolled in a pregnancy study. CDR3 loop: CASTPRVAGRRSSYNEQFF. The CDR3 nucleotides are TGCGCCAGCACCCCAAGGGTAGCGGGACGCCGTTCCTCCTACAATGAGCAGTTCTTC.